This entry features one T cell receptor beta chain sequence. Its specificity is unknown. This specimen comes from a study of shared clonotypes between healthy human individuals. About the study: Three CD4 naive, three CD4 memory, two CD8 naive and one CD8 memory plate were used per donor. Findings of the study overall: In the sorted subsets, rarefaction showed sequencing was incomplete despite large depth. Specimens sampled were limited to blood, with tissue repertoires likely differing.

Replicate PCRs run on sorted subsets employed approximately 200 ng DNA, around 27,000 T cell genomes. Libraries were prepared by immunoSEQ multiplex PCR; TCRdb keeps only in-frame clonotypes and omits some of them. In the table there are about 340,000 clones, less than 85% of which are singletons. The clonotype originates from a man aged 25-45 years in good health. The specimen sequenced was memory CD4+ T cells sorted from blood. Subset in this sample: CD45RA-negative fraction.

CDR3 protein: CASSVAAHNEQFF. The CDR3 nucleotides are TGTGCCAGCAGTGTAGCAGCGCACAATGAGCAGTTCTTC. The chain carries TRBV2 and TRBJ2-1; D is undetermined. V was cut by 4 bases and J by 5 bases, with 9 bases left in between. CDR1 is SNHLY and CDR2 is FYNNEI in the germline V gene. CDR3 size: 13 residues.